The 20 T cell receptor beta chains below come from one sample, sequenced in a study of blood T cells in healthy people across ages. For the second PCR, which ran for about 7 to 12 cycles, a sample-barcoded 5' primer and a J-beta primer mix were used. TCRdb analysed the 5' RACE reads with MiXCR anew, one entry per CDR3 protein. The profile shows over a million distinct CDR3 sequences, approximately 42% of them singletons. Sequencing input: blood. The receptors were gathered from a woman aged 18-29 years in good health.

This clonotype was seen only a few times. This chain connects TRBV5-8 to TRBJ1-4, with 9 bases aligning to TRBD1. Germline values: CDR1 SGHTS, CDR2 YDEGEE. CDR3 length: 14 amino acids. Unmatched junction bases numbered 0, after V lost 3 bases and J lost 3 bases. CDR3 loop: CASSWDRANEKLFF. DNA for the CDR3: TGTGCCAGCAGCTGGGACAGGGCTAATGAAAAACTGTTTTTT. The full variable domain, completed using reference TRBV5-8 and TRBJ1-4, is EAGVTQSPTHLIKTRGQQATLRCSPISGHTSVYWYQQALGLGLQFLLWYDEGEERNRGNFPPRFSGRQFPNYSSELNVNALELEDSALYLCASSWDRANEKLFFGSGTQLSVL.

This clonotype was recorded a few times. The genes are TRBV7-2 and TRBJ2-5, with a weak D call TRBD1 (5 bases). In germline, CDR1 is SGHTA, CDR2 FQGNSA. The CDR3 totals 16 residues. Trimming stripped 0 bases from V and 2 bases from J, with 13 bases between. In nucleotides, the CDR3 is TGTGCCAGCAGCTTAGCTTTATCGACAGTTCAAGAGACCCAGTACTTC. The encoded protein is CASSLALSTVQETQYF.

The J gene is TRBJ1-2, the V gene TRBV7-2; 9 bases map to TRBD1. The junction had 9 bases not matched to a gene; V was cut back by 5 bases and J by 5 bases. This CDR3 contains 15 residues. From germline, CDR1 is SGHTA and CDR2 FQGNSA. The CDR3 coding sequence is TGTGCCAGCAGCCAATGGACAGGGGCTATGTATGGCTACACCTTC. Protein sequence: CASSQWTGAMYGYTF.

In this sample, this clonotype turned up a few times. The chain uses TRBV7-9 and TRBJ1-1; D remains unclear. V was cut by 1 base and J by 2 bases, with 14 bases left in between. CDR1 SEHNR and CDR2 FQNEAQ come from the germline V gene (reference sequence). This CDR3 is built from 16 residues. The CDR3 sequence: CASSLDLADLNTEAFF. For the CDR3, the DNA is TGTGCCAGCAGCTTAGACTTGGCCGACCTAAACACTGAAGCTTTCTTT.

About this clonotype itself: The junction does not match germline at one end; this may be a read error. The chain employs TRBV6-2 or TRBV6-3 and TRBJ2-1; D is ambiguous. Germline V gene data show CDR1 as MNHEY and CDR2 as SVGEGT. CDR3 length: 15 amino acids. The CDR3 DNA sequence: TGTACCAGCACTCTTAGCCCCAGCTCCTACAATGAGCAGTTCTTC. Residues: CTSTLSPSSYNEQFF.

V and J are TRBV25-1 and TRBJ1-2; D is unresolved. V was clipped by 5 bases and J by 5 bases, with 9 bases between them. Germline CDR1 reads MGHDK; CDR2 reads SYGVNS. CDR3 size: 12 residues. The CDR3 loop is CASSRGYYGYTF. The CDR3 region has the DNA TGTGCCAGCAGTCGGGGTTATTATGGCTACACCTTC.

This clonotype has a handful of counts. This chain uses TRBV6-5 with TRBJ2-2; D remains ambiguous. Germline CDR1 and CDR2: MNHEY and SVGAGI. V lost 0 bases, J lost 1 base, and 6 bases lay in between. The CDR3 covers 15 residues. The CDR3 nucleotides are TGTGCCAGCAGTTACTCGTGGAGGAACACCGGGGAGCTGTTTTTT. It specifies CASSYSWRNTGELFF.

The chain carries TRBV30 and TRBJ1-2; unclear D gene. V was trimmed by 0 bases and J by 8 bases, leaving 16 bases between them. Germline V lookup: CDR1 GTSNPN, CDR2 SVGIG (reference sequence). The CDR3 sequence is 14 residues long. The DNA of the CDR3 is TGTGCCTGGAGTGTAAACGTCCTTACCGAGGGCTACACCTTC. Amino acid sequence: CAWSVNVLTEGYTF.

Note on this clonotype: The junction does not match germline at one end; this may be a read error. This CDR3 reads CDSSPPGLNSPLHF. The CDR3 DNA follows: TGTGACAGCAGCCCACCGGGGCTGAATTCACCCCTCCACTTT. This sequence joins TRBV7-9 and TRBJ1-6; perhaps TRBD1 as D (5 bases). CDR3 length: 14 residues. The germline gives CDR1 SEHNR, CDR2 FQNEAQ (reference sequence).

A few counts support this clonotype. The V call is TRBV14, the J call TRBJ1-5, with TRBD1 as a possible D gene (5 bases). The V and J ends lost 11 bases and 7 bases respectively, with 21 bases between them. Germline CDR1 reads SGHDN; CDR2 reads FVKESK. The CDR3 is 14 residues long. CDR3 DNA: TGTGCCGGCAAGAAGGCAGGGTTAGCGCAGCCCCAGCATTTT. This sequence encodes CAGKKAGLAQPQHF.

The V and J genes are TRBV20-1 and TRBJ2-1, with 8 nucleotides matching TRBD2. The CDR3 runs 15 residues. V shed 6 bases, J shed 0 bases, and the junction held 7 bases outside the gene matches. Per the germline V gene, CDR1 is DFQATT and CDR2 is SNEGSKA (reference sequence). The CDR3 reads CSAPTSAISYNEQFF. CDR3 coding DNA: TGCAGTGCCCCGACTAGCGCTATCTCCTACAATGAGCAGTTCTTC.

The chain links TRBV10-3 to TRBJ1-5, with a weak D call TRBD1 (5 bases). CDR1 and CDR2 (germline): ENHRY, SYGVKD. Trimming took 4 bases from V and 2 from J, leaving 9 bases between them. There are 14 residues in the CDR3. This CDR3 reads CAISAGGGNQPQHF. The CDR3 DNA reads TGTGCCATCAGTGCCGGGGGGGGCAATCAGCCCCAGCATTTT.

This clonotype was observed a single time. This chain uses TRBV5-1 with TRBJ2-1; D call uncertain. Germline loops: CDR1 SGHRS, CDR2 YFSETQ. CDR3 length: 14 residues. Trimming cost V 4 bases and J 7 bases, with 15 bases left between them. The CDR3 region is CASSVRTVENEQFF. The CDR3 nucleotides read TGCGCCAGCAGCGTGCGGACGGTTGAGAATGAGCAGTTCTTC.

The chain has TRBV7-2 and TRBJ1-1; D ambiguous. Germline V CDR1 and CDR2: SGHTA, FQGNSA. V lost 1 base and J lost 0, with 9 bases in between. The CDR3 covers 15 residues. CDR3 DNA sequence: TGTGCCAGCAGCTTAGGCCCAGCGATGAACACTGAAGCTTTCTTT. Its translation: CASSLGPAMNTEAFF.

The chain recombines TRBV14 with TRBJ2-5; D call uncertain. This CDR3 spans 15 amino acids. V was shortened by 1 base and J by 0 bases, with 9 bases between the two germline ends. Germline lookup yields CDR1 SGHDN and CDR2 FVKESK. CDR3 DNA sequence: TGTGCCAGCAGCCAAGGCCTTTGGGACCAAGAGACCCAGTACTTC. It specifies CASSQGLWDQETQYF.

Regarding this clonotype: The junction differs from germline at one of its ends, possibly a read error. This rearrangement joins TRBV12-3 or TRBV12-4 to TRBJ1-4; D not resolved. This CDR3 region has 14 residues. CDR3 bases: TGTGCCAGCAGTACCCCGACAAGAAATGAAAACCTGTTTTTT. Protein sequence: CASSTPTRNENLFF.

The V call is TRBV12-3 or TRBV12-4, the J call TRBJ2-3; 8 bases are a match to TRBD2. The CDR3 consists of 14 residues. Losses at the gene ends were 6 bases for V and 2 bases for J; bases not matched to a gene: 4. The CDR3: CASSGRAYTDTQYF. The CDR3 nucleotides are TGTGCCAGCAGCGGGAGGGCGTACACAGATACGCAGTATTTT.

This chain connects TRBV11-3 to TRBJ2-3; D perhaps matches TRBD2 (5 bases). With 0 bases removed from V and 3 bases from J, the gap between germline ends came to 13 bases. Per germline, CDR1 SGHNT and CDR2 YENEEA. This CDR3 contains 16 residues. The CDR3 DNA reads as TGTGCCAGCAGCTTAGACGTGAAGCGGAGGACAGATACGCAGTATTTT. This sequence encodes CASSLDVKRRTDTQYF.

The rearrangement links TRBV27 to TRBJ1-6, with D uncertain. Trimming removed 2 bases from V and 4 bases from J, with 9 bases in between. This CDR3 spans 15 amino acids. Per germline, CDR1 MNHEY and CDR2 SMNVEV (reference sequence). Here the CDR3 reads CASSLEGTYNSPLHF. CDR3 DNA: TGTGCCAGCAGTTTAGAGGGAACTTATAATTCACCCCTCCACTTT.

The V and J genes are TRBV7-9 and TRBJ1-1; D remains unclear. The germline CDR1 and CDR2 sequences are SEHNR and FQNEAQ (reference sequence). The CDR3 totals 15 residues. Trimming removed 5 bases from V and 3 bases from J, with 16 bases in between. The CDR3 DNA is TGTGCCAGCAGCCGCGCGAGTCCCGGATACACTGAAGCTTTCTTT. This sequence encodes CASSRASPGYTEAFF.